This T cell receptor (beta chain) was observed in a study of T-cell reconstitution after alpha-beta-depleted transplantation in children. Study results and caveats: Newly generated T cells supplied most T-cell counts and diversity one year post-transplant. Elevated TCRbeta diversity at day 60 was traced, in some patients, to surviving recipient T cells and thymic progenitors. After transplant, at about two months, alpha-beta T cells were reportedly derived from several hundred expanded graft clones.

As to this clonotype: Its antigen is not known.

This sample's TCRbeta library carried unique molecular identifier barcodes. TCRdb passed the PCR reads through MiXCR, listing each CDR3 protein once. The table lists a few hundred thousand distinct CDR3 sequences, 25% to 30% of them singletons, with about 35% in the top ten. The TCR originated in a boy younger than two with Wiskott-Aldrich syndrome, due to receive a stem cell transplant. This material consisted of PBMCs, taken before TCRalphabeta/CD19-depleted stem cell transplant.

The CDR3 protein is CASSTPGTGNYEQYF. The CDR3 DNA reads TGTGCCAGCAGTACACCCGGGACAGGAAACTACGAGCAGTACTTC. This chain links TRBV28 with TRBJ2-7; the match to TRBD1 covers 8 bases. Trimming removed 5 bases from V and 3 bases from J; junction bases left unmatched: 9. Germline assignment: CDR1 MDHEN and CDR2 SYDVKM. The CDR3 totals 15 residues.